The rows below give T cell receptor beta chains drawn from one sample of a study of TIL therapy for anti-PD-1-resistant metastatic lung cancer. TCRdb keeps only in-frame clones here, not all; method: immunoSEQ multiplex PCR. The repertoire consists of 54,000 or so clones, with around 70% occurring once and the leading ten covering around 1.7%. The sample consisted of blood, taken at baseline. The source is a person between 30 and 80 years old with non-small cell lung cancer. Both conserved end residues are part of each CDR3. The order of the fields is V gene, clone size, CDR3 length, J gene, D gene, CDR3 DNA, CDR3 protein. The D gene is left open where the match is weak. Clone size is given for some rows only: seen once, a few or many times, or a class if the clone is expanded.

>TRBV27|once|15|TRBJ2-7|TRBD2
TGTGCCAGCAGCGCCTTGGGACTAGGCTCCTACGAGCAGTACTTC
CASSALGLGSYEQYF
>TRBV2|NA|15|TRBJ1-5|NA
TGTGCCAGCAGTGAAGCGGGGGGTCTGAATCAGCCCCAGCATTTT
CASSEAGGLNQPQHF
>TRBV2|NA|19|TRBJ2-3|TRBD2
TGTGCCAGCAGTGACCTCAGGACTAGCGGGGGGGGGACCACAGATACGCAGTATTTT
CASSDLRTSGGGTTDTQYF
>TRBV7-3|NA|14|TRBJ2-1|NA
TGTGCCACCAAAATAGCTGGGTCCTACAATGAGCAGTTCTTC
CATKIAGSYNEQFF
>TRBV29-1|NA|14|TRBJ1-1|NA
TGCAGCGTTGAAGCCTCCGGGACTAGGACTGAAGCTTTCTTT
CSVEASGTRTEAFF
>TRBV10-1|NA|14|TRBJ2-7|NA
TGCGCCAGCAGTGGGAGGGGGCTATCCTACGAGCAGTACTTC
CASSGRGLSYEQYF
>TRBV10-2|NA|15|TRBJ2-2|NA
TGCGCCAGCAGTGACTGGGGGTCGAACACCGGGGAGCTGTTTTTT
CASSDWGSNTGELFF
>TRBV19|once|14|TRBJ2-1|NA
TGTGCCAGTAGTGCACGCCAGGGCTACAATGAGCAGTTCTTC
CASSARQGYNEQFF
>TRBV19|NA|15|TRBJ2-7|NA
TGTGCCAGTAGTAAATCTCGAGGGATGATCTACGAGCAGTACTTC
CASSKSRGMIYEQYF
>TRBV5-4|NA|15|TRBJ1-1|NA
TGTGCCAGCAGCTTGAGAGGGTGGAGGGGCACTGAAGCTTTCTTT
CASSLRGWRGTEAFF
>TRBV4-1|NA|15|TRBJ2-7|TRBD1
TGCGCCAGCAGCCTTTACAGGGGGCGCGACTACGAGCAGTACTTC
CASSLYRGRDYEQYF
>TRBV7-8|NA|14|TRBJ2-5|NA
TGTGCCAGCAGCTCGATTCGGTCCCTGGGGACCCAGTACTTC
CASSSIRSLGTQYF
>TRBV5-1|NA|16|TRBJ2-1|TRBD2
TGCGCCAGCAGCTTTGGGACTAGCGGGCTTTACAATGAGCAGTTCTTC
CASSFGTSGLYNEQFF
>TRBV5-1|NA|14|TRBJ2-7|TRBD2
TGCGCCAGCAGCTTGTATGGGGGGGAGTACGAGCAGTACTTC
CASSLYGGEYEQYF
>TRBV4-2|NA|16|TRBJ1-2|NA
TGTGCCAGCAGCCAAGATCTGGCGTCGGCTAACTATGGCTACACCTTC
CASSQDLASANYGYTF
>TRBV7-2|NA|14|TRBJ1-4|NA
TGTGCCAGCAGCTCCTGGACGGGAAATGAAAAACTGTTTTTT
CASSSWTGNEKLFF
>TRBV2|once|14|TRBJ1-5|NA
TGTGCCAGCAGTGATAGGACAGATTATCAGCCCCAGCATTTT
CASSDRTDYQPQHF
>TRBV7-2|NA|12|TRBJ2-7|NA
TGTGCCAGCAGCGCTAGCTCCTACGAGCAGTACTTC
CASSASSYEQYF
>TRBV5-1|NA|14|TRBJ2-3|TRBD1
TGCGCCAGCAGCTCCGGGACAGTCACAGATACGCAGTATTTT
CASSSGTVTDTQYF
>TRBV6-4|NA|17|TRBJ2-1|NA
TGTGCCAGCAGTACTAATGGTGGCGGGACCTCCTACAATGAGCAGTTCTTC
CASSTNGGGTSYNEQFF
>TRBV30|NA|12|TRBJ2-2|TRBD1
TGTGCCCGTTGGACAGGCCCCGGGGAGCTGTTTTTT
CARWTGPGELFF
>TRBV11-2|NA|15|TRBJ1-1|TRBD1
TGTGCCAGCAGCTTAGCAGGGGGCGGGAACACTGAAGCTTTCTTT
CASSLAGGGNTEAFF
>TRBV9|few|12|TRBJ2-3|NA
TGTGCCAGCAGCGTAGGTTCAGATACGCAGTATTTT
CASSVGSDTQYF
>TRBV18|NA|15|TRBJ1-1|NA
TGTGCCAGCTCACCACCGATCCGGGGAGGCACTGAAGCTTTCTTT
CASSPPIRGGTEAFF
>TRBV5-1|NA|14|TRBJ1-2|TRBD1
TGCGCCAGCAGCGCCGGACAGGGTAACTATGGCTACACCTTC
CASSAGQGNYGYTF
>TRBV15|NA|15|TRBJ2-7|NA
TGTGCCACCAGCAGAGATCCAGGGGATACCTACGAGCAGTACTTC
CATSRDPGDTYEQYF
>TRBV11-2|NA|15|TRBJ1-4|NA
TGTGCCAGCAGCTTAGGGCGATCCAAAGGTGAAAAACTGTTTTTT
CASSLGRSKGEKLFF
>TRBV15|NA|15|TRBJ1-2|NA
TGTGCCACCAGCAGAGGTGGGGCAGATTCGTATGGCTACACCTTC
CATSRGGADSYGYTF
>TRBV10-3|NA|15|TRBJ2-2|TRBD2
TGTGCCATCAGTACAAGCGGGAAGAACACCGGGGAGCTGTTTTTT
CAISTSGKNTGELFF
>TRBV6-5|NA|15|TRBJ2-3|NA
TGTGCCAGCAGTTACTCTAGTCTGAGCACAGATACGCAGTATTTT
CASSYSSLSTDTQYF
>TRBV7-2|NA|13|TRBJ2-7|TRBD1
TGTGCCAGCAGCCGACAGGGAACCTACGAGCAGTACTTC
CASSRQGTYEQYF